This is a list of T cell receptor beta chains from one sample in a study of cytomegalovirus exposure and HLA in healthy donors. Profiling relied on immunoSEQ multiplex PCR, and the TCRdb table lists in-frame clones only, not all of them. Of 100,000 to 150,000 clones listed, roughly 78% are singletons. Sequenced: PBMCs. All receptors come from a man aged 25-40 years in good health and CMV-seronegative. CDR3s include the opening cysteine and the closing phenylalanine or tryptophan. D genes are given only for firm matches. The size entry is marked missing in some rows and otherwise reads once, few, many or a size class.

J,size,D,V,CDR3,DNA
TRBJ2-5,.,TRBD2,TRBV9,CASSESGGALETQYF,TGTGCCAGCAGCGAGAGCGGGGGGGCGTTAGAGACCCAGTACTTC
TRBJ1-1,.,.,TRBV11-2,CASSLSGGRQAEAFF,TGTGCCAGCAGCTTATCGGGGGGGAGGCAAGCTGAAGCTTTCTTT
TRBJ1-5,.,.,TRBV6-1,CASSEGTDLQPQHF,TGTGCCAGCAGTGAAGGGACAGACCTTCAGCCCCAGCATTTT
TRBJ1-1,few,.,TRBV10-3,CAISPRGGTEAFF,TGTGCCATCAGTCCACGGGGGGGAACTGAAGCTTTCTTT
TRBJ2-7,.,.,TRBV11-2,CASRPPGFHEQYF,TGTGCCAGCAGACCCCCAGGGTTTCACGAGCAGTACTTC
TRBJ2-7,.,.,TRBV29-1,CSVGGTGGYEQYF,TGCAGCGTTGGAGGGACTGGGGGTTACGAGCAGTACTTC
TRBJ1-5,.,.,TRBV7-2,CASSLVRDNQPQHF,TGTGCCAGCAGCTTAGTGCGCGACAATCAGCCCCAGCATTTT
TRBJ2-7,.,TRBD2,TRBV7-9,CASGGGGSEQYF,TGTGCCAGCGGCGGGGGGGGTAGCGAGCAGTACTTC
TRBJ1-2,.,.,TRBV28,CASSFPLSRGGGYTF,TGTGCCAGCAGTTTCCCCCTTAGTAGGGGAGGTGGCTACACCTTC
TRBJ1-6,.,.,TRBV28,CASSLWTTVNSPLHF,TGTGCCAGCAGTTTATGGACTACCGTCAATTCACCCCTCCACTTT
TRBJ1-1,.,TRBD1,TRBV7-2,CASSVKTGGYTEAFF,TGTGCCAGCAGCGTAAAGACAGGGGGCTACACTGAAGCTTTCTTT
TRBJ1-2,few,.,TRBV11-2,CASNPTMGAGGYTF,TGTGCCAGCAACCCGACTATGGGGGCGGGTGGCTACACCTTC
TRBJ2-1,.,.,TRBV21-1,CASSKGLAGGYEQFF,TGTGCCAGCAGCAAAGGACTAGCGGGGGGTTATGAGCAGTTCTTC
TRBJ2-3,.,.,TRBV5-1,CASSPPTSTDTQYF,TGCGCCAGCAGCCCACCGACTAGCACAGATACGCAGTATTTT
TRBJ2-3,.,TRBD2,TRBV27,CASSFSKLRLAGADTQYF,TGTGCCAGCAGTTTTTCTAAACTCAGACTAGCGGGGGCGGATACGCAGTATTTT
TRBJ2-7,few,.,TRBV2,CASRTDNYEQYF,TGTGCCAGCAGGACGGACAACTACGAGCAGTACTTC
TRBJ1-5,.,.,TRBV7-9,CASSLATGINQPQHF,TGTGCCAGCAGCTTAGCCACAGGGATCAATCAGCCCCAGCATTTT
TRBJ1-1,.,.,TRBV6-1,CASSANRQVEAFF,TGTGCCAGCAGTGCAAACAGACAGGTTGAAGCTTTCTTT
TRBJ2-1,.,.,TRBV28,CASSFGDMTYNEQFF,TGTGCCAGCAGTTTTGGTGACATGACCTACAATGAGCAGTTCTTC
TRBJ1-1,few,TRBD1,TRBV28,CASSKNRGYRNTEAFF,TGTGCCAGCAGTAAAAACAGGGGATATCGTAACACTGAAGCTTTCTTT
TRBJ1-4,.,.,TRBV14,CASSQALGGGEKLFF,TGTGCCAGCAGCCAAGCTCTGGGAGGAGGTGAAAAACTGTTTTTT
TRBJ2-7,.,TRBD1,TRBV7-6,CASSSQHGTVSYEQYF,TGTGCCAGCAGCTCTCAGCACGGGACAGTCTCCTACGAGCAGTACTTC
TRBJ1-6,.,.,TRBV7-2,CASSSSVGSPLHF,TGTGCCAGCAGCTCCTCTGTTGGCTCACCCCTCCACTTT
TRBJ1-2,few,TRBD1,TRBV2,CATQGADGYTF,TGTGCCACCCAGGGGGCAGATGGCTACACCTTC
TRBJ2-7,.,TRBD2,TRBV18,CASSLGGDSYEQYF,TGTGCCAGCTCCCTTGGGGGGGACTCCTACGAGCAGTACTTC
TRBJ2-5,once,TRBD2,TRBV4-1,CASSPGLAGGRETQYF,TGCGCCAGCAGCCCCGGACTAGCGGGGGGGCGAGAGACCCAGTACTTC
TRBJ1-4,.,.,TRBV19,CASSREGVGEKLFF,TGTGCCAGTTCCCGTGAAGGAGTTGGTGAAAAACTGTTTTTT
TRBJ2-5,.,.,TRBV30,CAWRTTGTGTQYF,TGTGCCTGGAGGACGACAGGTACGGGGACCCAGTACTTC
TRBJ2-1,.,.,TRBV11-3,CASSAGHSEQFF,TGTGCCAGCAGTGCGGGGCACTCTGAGCAGTTCTTC
TRBJ1-2,few,TRBD1,TRBV28,CASSYPTGKANYGYTF,TGTGCCAGCAGTTACCCGACAGGGAAAGCTAACTATGGCTACACCTTC
TRBJ1-3,.,.,TRBV7-9,CSSSLNRGSGNTIYF,TGTTCCAGCAGCTTAAATAGGGGCTCTGGAAACACCATATATTTT
TRBJ2-7,.,TRBD2,TRBV27,CASSHRLAGSLYEQYF,TGTGCCAGCAGCCATCGACTAGCGGGGTCCCTCTACGAGCAGTACTTC
TRBJ1-2,.,TRBD1,TRBV6-5,CASSDPDRVGGYTF,TGTGCCAGCAGCGATCCGGACAGGGTGGGAGGCTACACCTTC
TRBJ2-7,.,TRBD1,TRBV27,CASSLRQGHEQYF,TGTGCCAGCAGCCTCCGACAGGGGCACGAGCAGTACTTC
TRBJ1-2,.,TRBD1,TRBV7-9,CASSHSDRGQDGYTF,TGTGCCAGCAGCCATTCGGACAGGGGGCAGGATGGCTACACCTTC
TRBJ2-5,.,TRBD2,TRBV19,CASSTRTSGAPRETQYF,TGTGCCAGTAGTACGCGGACTAGCGGGGCCCCCCGAGAGACCCAGTACTTC
TRBJ1-5,once,TRBD1,TRBV7-6,CASSLLGTANQPQHF,TGTGCCAGCAGCTTACTGGGGACAGCCAATCAGCCCCAGCATTTT
TRBJ2-1,.,TRBD2,TRBV2,CASSDVLAGGNNEQFF,TGTGCCAGCAGTGATGTACTAGCGGGGGGGAACAATGAGCAGTTCTTC
TRBJ2-2,once,TRBD2,TRBV5-1,CASSFRAGANTGELFF,TGCGCCAGCAGCTTTAGAGCGGGGGCGAACACCGGGGAGCTGTTTTTT
TRBJ2-2,.,TRBD1,TRBV28,CASSLTQGAIGELFF,TGTGCCAGCAGCCTAACACAGGGGGCGATCGGGGAGCTGTTTTTT
TRBJ2-5,.,.,TRBV5-4,CASSFDSQETQYF,TGTGCCAGCAGCTTTGACAGCCAAGAGACCCAGTACTTC
TRBJ2-1,.,TRBD1,TRBV5-4,CASSLRQGANYNEQFF,TGTGCCAGCAGCTTACGACAGGGGGCTAACTACAATGAGCAGTTCTTC
TRBJ2-5,.,TRBD1,TRBV5-1,CASSVGTGRETQYF,TGCGCCAGCAGCGTCGGGACAGGGAGGGAGACCCAGTACTTC
TRBJ2-3,.,.,TRBV5-4,CASSPFSADTQYF,TGTGCCAGCAGCCCCTTTTCGGCAGATACGCAGTATTTT
TRBJ1-6,.,TRBD1,TRBV7-3,CASSVTGPLNSPLHF,TGTGCCAGCAGCGTGACAGGGCCCCTCAATTCACCCCTCCACTTT
TRBJ1-1,once,.,TRBV2,CASRPGPPRAFF,TGTGCCAGCAGACCAGGGCCCCCCCGAGCTTTCTTT
TRBJ2-1,.,TRBD2,TRBV7-8,CASSSELAGGHYNEQFF,TGTGCCAGCAGCTCGGAACTAGCGGGGGGCCACTACAATGAGCAGTTCTTC
TRBJ2-7,.,.,TRBV30,CAWSVRYRDSYEQYF,TGTGCCTGGAGTGTCCGCTACAGGGATAGTTACGAGCAGTACTTC
TRBJ1-1,.,.,TRBV7-6,CASSLGKGEGEVTEAFF,TGTGCCAGCAGCTTAGGTAAGGGGGAGGGGGAGGTCACTGAAGCTTTCTTT
TRBJ1-1,.,TRBD1,TRBV9,CASRPGTGGHTEAFF,TGTGCCAGCAGACCAGGGACAGGGGGCCACACTGAAGCTTTCTTT
TRBJ1-6,.,.,TRBV7-2,CASSLAQDSPLHF,TGTGCCAGCAGCTTAGCGCAGGATTCACCCCTCCACTTT